Described below is a single TCR beta chain sequence and its context. Primers: 60 Vbeta forward and 13 Jbeta reverse. Profiled with immunoSEQ multiplex PCR; TCRdb holds only in-frame clones, not every one. The top ten hold roughly 2% of the sample, which has about 150,000 clones, approximately 74% seen once. Trimming removed 2 bases from V and 3 bases from J, with 11 bases in between. The germline V gene has CDR1 SNHLY and CDR2 FYNNEI. The CDR3 runs 14 residues. The data originate from a study of cytomegalovirus exposure and HLA in healthy donors. The receptor's source is a man younger than 40 in good health and CMV-seronegative. Input material: PBMCs. The chain carries TRBV2 and TRBJ2-7; D is perhaps TRBD1 (6 bases). CDR3 protein: CASSEIDRIYEQYF. DNA for the CDR3: TGTGCCAGCAGTGAAATAGACAGGATCTACGAGCAGTACTTC.